A single T cell receptor (beta chain) is shown here with its context. This sample stems from a study of blood T cell repertoires in COVID-19. The CDR3 contains 13 residues. V was clipped by 4 bases and J by 5 bases; unmatched bases: 4. Germline lookup yields CDR1 SGHAT and CDR2 FQNNGV. Method: immunoSEQ multiplex PCR; TCRdb's copy keeps in-frame clones and lacks some. The sample has hundreds of thousands of clones; approximately 85% are singletons. The clonotype comes from a man aged 18-30 years with active or convalescent COVID-19. Sequencing used peripheral blood. V gene TRBV11-2 combines with J gene TRBJ2-5; 7 positions agree with TRBD1. The CDR3 protein is CASSSGQRETQYF. Here the CDR3 DNA reads TGTGCCAGCAGCTCGGGACAGCGGGAGACCCAGTACTTC.